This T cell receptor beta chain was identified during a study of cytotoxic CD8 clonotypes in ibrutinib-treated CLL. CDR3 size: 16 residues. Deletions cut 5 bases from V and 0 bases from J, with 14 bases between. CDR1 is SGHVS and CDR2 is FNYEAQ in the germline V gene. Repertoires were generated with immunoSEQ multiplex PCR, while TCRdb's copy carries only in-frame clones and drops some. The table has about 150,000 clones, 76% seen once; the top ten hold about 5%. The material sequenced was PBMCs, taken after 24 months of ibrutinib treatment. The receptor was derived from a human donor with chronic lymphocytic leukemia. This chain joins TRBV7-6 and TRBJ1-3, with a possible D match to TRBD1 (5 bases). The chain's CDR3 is CASSPPGQSSGNTIYF. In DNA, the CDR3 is TGTGCCAGCAGCCCCCCGGGGCAGAGCTCTGGAAACACCATATATTTT.